This T cell receptor beta chain was captured in a study of T cells in Graves' hyperthyroidism and ophthalmopathy. Study-level findings and limits: Most thyroid clonotypes expanded above 0.001 appeared in blood too.

Researchers amplified the TCR beta CDR3 regions from RNA transcripts. The HTBI primer set served for first-round RT-PCR of the TCR CDR3. A single record per CDR3 protein comes from TCRdb applying MiXCR to the multiplex PCR reads. The table shows some 420,000 distinct CDR3 sequences, with 12% to 15% occurring only once. With 0 bases removed from V and 3 bases from J, the gap between germline ends came to 14 bases. CDR1 and CDR2 from the germline V gene are MGHRA and YSYEKL. This CDR3 has 17 residues. On this clonotype: Its antigen is undetermined.

Sequences were obtained from blood. The chain recombines TRBV4-1 with TRBJ2-2; maybe TRBD2 (5 bases). The source is a woman between 18 and 29 years old with Graves' hyperthyroidism. The CDR3 region is CASSQDRPSRDTGELFF. The CDR3 nucleotides are TGCGCCAGCAGCCAAGATCGACCTAGCCGGGACACCGGGGAGCTGTTTTTT.